Below, one T cell receptor beta chain is given with its context. Per the original data handling: Nucleated cell number was recorded as an estimate derived from reference gene primer amplification. Clones were read by immunoSEQ multiplex PCR, and TCRdb kept only the in-frame ones, dropping some. V, J and clone size reflect that table, while D and trimming were determined from the DNA. The sample has 250,000 to 350,000 clones, around nine tenths seen once. The sample comes from a study of blood T cell repertoires in COVID-19. About the study: Sites across the United States, Italy and Spain contributed samples from acute and convalescent COVID-19. Sources were T cells, B-cell-depleted T cells, or PBMCs; the material itself was cDNA or gDNA.

V was cut by 2 bases and J by 7 bases, with 10 bases left in between. Germline CDR1 is SGHDT and CDR2 is YYEEEE. The CDR3 runs 13 residues. V is TRBV5-6 and J is TRBJ1-5; D possibly corresponds to TRBD1 (6 bases). This receptor was taken from a woman in her fifties or sixties with acute or convalescent COVID-19. What was sequenced was peripheral blood. CDR3 nucleotides: TGTGCCAGCAGCTTACTACAGGGACAGCCCCAGCATTTT. Its protein product is CASSLLQGQPQHF.